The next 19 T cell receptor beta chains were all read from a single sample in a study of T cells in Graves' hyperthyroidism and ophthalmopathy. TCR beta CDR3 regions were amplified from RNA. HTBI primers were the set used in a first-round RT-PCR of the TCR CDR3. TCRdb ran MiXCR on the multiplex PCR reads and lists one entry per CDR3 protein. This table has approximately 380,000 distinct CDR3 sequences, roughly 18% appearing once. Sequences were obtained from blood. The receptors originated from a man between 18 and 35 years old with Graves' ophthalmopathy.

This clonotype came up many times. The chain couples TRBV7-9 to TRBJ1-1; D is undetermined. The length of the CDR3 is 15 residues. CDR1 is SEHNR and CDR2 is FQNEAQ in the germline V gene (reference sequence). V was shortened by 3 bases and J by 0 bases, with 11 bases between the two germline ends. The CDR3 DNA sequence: TGTGCCAGCAGCTTGAATGCAGGAATGAACACTGAAGCTTTCTTT. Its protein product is CASSLNAGMNTEAFF.

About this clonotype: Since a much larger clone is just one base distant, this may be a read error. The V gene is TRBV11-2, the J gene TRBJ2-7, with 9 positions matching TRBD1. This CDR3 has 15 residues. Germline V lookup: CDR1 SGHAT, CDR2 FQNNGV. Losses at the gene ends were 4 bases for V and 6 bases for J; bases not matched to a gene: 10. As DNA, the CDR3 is TGTGCCAGCAGCTCAATTGGGACAGGGTGGGGCGAGCAGTACTTC. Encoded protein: CASSSIGTGWGEQYF.

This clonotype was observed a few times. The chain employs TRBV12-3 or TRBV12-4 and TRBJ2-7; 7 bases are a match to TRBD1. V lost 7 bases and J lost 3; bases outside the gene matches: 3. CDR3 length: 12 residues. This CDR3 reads CASTRTGYEQYF. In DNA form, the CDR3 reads TGTGCCAGCACCCGGACAGGCTACGAGCAGTACTTC.

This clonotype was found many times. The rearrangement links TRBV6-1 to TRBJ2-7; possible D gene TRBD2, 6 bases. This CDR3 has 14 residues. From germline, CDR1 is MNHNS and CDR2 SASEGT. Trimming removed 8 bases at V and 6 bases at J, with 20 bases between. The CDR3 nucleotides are TGTGCCAGCGGCAAGGGGAGGAACCAGGGCGAGCAGTACTTC. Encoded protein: CASGKGRNQGEQYF.

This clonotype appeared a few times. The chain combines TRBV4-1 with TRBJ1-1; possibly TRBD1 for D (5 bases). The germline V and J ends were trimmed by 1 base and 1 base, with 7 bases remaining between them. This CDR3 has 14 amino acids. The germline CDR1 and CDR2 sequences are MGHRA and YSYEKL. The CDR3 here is CASSQVGANTEAFF. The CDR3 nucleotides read TGCGCCAGCAGCCAAGTTGGGGCGAACACTGAAGCTTTCTTT.

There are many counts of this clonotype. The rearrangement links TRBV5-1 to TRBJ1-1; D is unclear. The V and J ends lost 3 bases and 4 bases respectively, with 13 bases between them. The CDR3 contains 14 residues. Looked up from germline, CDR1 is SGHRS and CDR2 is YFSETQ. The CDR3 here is CASSSPGWGTEAFF. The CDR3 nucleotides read TGCGCCAGCAGCTCCCCGGGCTGGGGCACTGAAGCTTTCTTT. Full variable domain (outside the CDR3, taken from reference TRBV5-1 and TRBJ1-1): KAGVTQTPRYLIKTRGQQVTLSCSPISGHRSVSWYQQTPGQGLQFLFEYFSETQRNKGNFPGRFSGRQFSNSRSEMNVSTLELGDSALYLCASSSPGWGTEAFFGQGTRLTVV.

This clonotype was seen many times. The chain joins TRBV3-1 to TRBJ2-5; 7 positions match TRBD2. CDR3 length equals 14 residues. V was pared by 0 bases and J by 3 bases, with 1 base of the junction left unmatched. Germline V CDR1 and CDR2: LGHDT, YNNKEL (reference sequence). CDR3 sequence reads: CASSQDLAEETQYF. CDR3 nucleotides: TGTGCCAGCAGCCAAGACCTAGCGGAAGAGACCCAGTACTTC.

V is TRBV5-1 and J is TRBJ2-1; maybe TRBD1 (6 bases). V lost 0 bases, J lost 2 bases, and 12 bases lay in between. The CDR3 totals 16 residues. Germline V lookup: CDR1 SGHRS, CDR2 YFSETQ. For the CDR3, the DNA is TGCGCCAGCAGCTTGGAGGCCAGGGGAACCTACAATGAGCAGTTCTTC. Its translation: CASSLEARGTYNEQFF.

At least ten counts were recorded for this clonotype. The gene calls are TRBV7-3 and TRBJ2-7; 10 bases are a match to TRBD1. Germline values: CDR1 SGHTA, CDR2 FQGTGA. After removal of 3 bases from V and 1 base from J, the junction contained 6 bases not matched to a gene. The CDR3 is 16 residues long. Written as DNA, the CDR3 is TGTGCCAGCAGCTTGAGGCCGGGACAGGGGTCCTACGAGCAGTACTTC. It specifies CASSLRPGQGSYEQYF.

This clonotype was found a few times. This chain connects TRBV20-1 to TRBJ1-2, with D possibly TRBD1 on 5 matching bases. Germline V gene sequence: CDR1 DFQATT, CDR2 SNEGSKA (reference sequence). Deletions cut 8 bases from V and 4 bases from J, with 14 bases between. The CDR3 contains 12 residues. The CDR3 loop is CSPQGITYGYTF. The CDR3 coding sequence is TGCAGTCCTCAGGGTATAACCTATGGCTACACCTTC.

In DNA form, the CDR3 reads TGTGCCAGCAGCGAGAGGGCCGGGGTAGGCAATGAGCAGTTCTTC. Amino acid sequence: CASSERAGVGNEQFF. The chain is built from TRBV9 and TRBJ2-1; D is possibly TRBD2 (5 bases). This CDR3 contains 15 residues. Germline lookup yields CDR1 SGDLS and CDR2 YYNGEE. Trimming cost V 3 bases and J 6 bases, with 16 bases left between them.

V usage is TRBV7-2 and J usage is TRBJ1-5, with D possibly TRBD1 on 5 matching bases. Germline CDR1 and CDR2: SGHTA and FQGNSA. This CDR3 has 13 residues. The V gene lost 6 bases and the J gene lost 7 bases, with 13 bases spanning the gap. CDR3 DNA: TGTGCCAGCAGTTTATTGCAGGGCCAGCCCCAGCATTTT. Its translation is CASSLLQGQPQHF.

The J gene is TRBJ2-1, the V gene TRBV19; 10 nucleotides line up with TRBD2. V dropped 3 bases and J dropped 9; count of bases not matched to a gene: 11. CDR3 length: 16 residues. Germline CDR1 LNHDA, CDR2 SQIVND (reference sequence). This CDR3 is CASSISGTSASIEQFF. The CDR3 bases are TGTGCCAGTAGTATCTCCGGGACTAGCGCTTCCATTGAGCAGTTCTTC. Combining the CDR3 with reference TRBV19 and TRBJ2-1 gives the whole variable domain DGGITQSPKYLFRKEGQNVTLSCEQNLNHDAMYWYRQDPGQGLRLIYYSQIVNDFQKGDIAEGYSVSREKKESFPLTVTSAQKNPTAFYLCASSISGTSASIEQFFGPGTRLTVL.

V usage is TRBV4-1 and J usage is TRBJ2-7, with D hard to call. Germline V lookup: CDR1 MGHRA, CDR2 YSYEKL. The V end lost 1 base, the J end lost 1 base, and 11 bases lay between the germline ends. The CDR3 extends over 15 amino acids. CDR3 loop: CASSQVWVDSYEQYF. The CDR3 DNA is TGCGCCAGCAGCCAAGTATGGGTAGATTCCTACGAGCAGTACTTC.

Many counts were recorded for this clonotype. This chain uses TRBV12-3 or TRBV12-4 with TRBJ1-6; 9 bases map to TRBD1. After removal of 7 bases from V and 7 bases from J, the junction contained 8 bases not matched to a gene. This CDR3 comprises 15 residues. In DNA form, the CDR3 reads TGTGCCAGCATCATTGGGACAGGGAAGAATTCACCCCTCCACTTT. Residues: CASIIGTGKNSPLHF.

CDR3 loop: CSARRTPGEPLKYF. CDR3 DNA: TGCAGTGCCAGGAGGACCCCGGGGGAACCCTTGAAGTACTTC. The chain is built from TRBV20-1 and TRBJ2-5; D possibly corresponds to TRBD2 (6 bases). CDR1 is DFQATT and CDR2 is SNEGSKA in the germline V gene (reference sequence). V lost 6 bases to trimming and J lost 12 bases, with 26 bases between them. The CDR3 consists of 14 residues.

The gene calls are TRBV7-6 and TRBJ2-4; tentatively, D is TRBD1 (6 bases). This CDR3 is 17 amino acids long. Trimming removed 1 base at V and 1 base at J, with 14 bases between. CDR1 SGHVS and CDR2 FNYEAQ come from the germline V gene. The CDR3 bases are TGTGCCAGCAGCTTAGTGGCAGGGGCCGGGGCCAAAAACATTCAGTACTTC. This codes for CASSLVAGAGAKNIQYF.

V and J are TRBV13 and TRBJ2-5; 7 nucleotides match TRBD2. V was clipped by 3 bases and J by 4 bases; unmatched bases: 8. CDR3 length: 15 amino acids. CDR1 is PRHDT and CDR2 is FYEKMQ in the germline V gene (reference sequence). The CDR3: CASSLSGGIRETQYF. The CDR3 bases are TGTGCCAGCAGCTTGTCCGGGGGGATAAGAGAGACCCAGTACTTC.

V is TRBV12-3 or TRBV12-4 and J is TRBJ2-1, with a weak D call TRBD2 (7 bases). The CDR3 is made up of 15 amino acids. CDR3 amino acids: CVRALRGGSYNEQFF. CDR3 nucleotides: TGTGTCAGGGCGCTAAGGGGGGGCTCCTACAATGAGCAGTTCTTC.